This T cell receptor (beta chain) was sequenced in a study of tumor-infiltrating lymphocytes in oesophageal squamous cell carcinoma. This CDR3 region has 15 residues. CDR1 is MNHEY and CDR2 is SVGAGI in the germline V gene. From the PCR reads, TCRdb called clonotypes with MiXCR, one entry per CDR3 protein. The data hold about 21,000 distinct CDR3 sequences, with more than 35% observed a single time. About this clonotype: Its ends do not fully match the called genes, so a read error is possible.

The chain has TRBV6-5 and TRBJ2-1, with D perhaps matching TRBD2 (7 bases). The receptor was isolated from a male donor with esophageal squamous cell carcinoma. Sequences were obtained from esophageal tumor tissue. The CDR3 is CASSYGGGLNSPLHF. DNA for the CDR3: TGTGCCAGCAGTTACGGGGGGGGGCTGAATTCACCCCTCCACTTC.